This TCR beta chain is from a study of blood T cell repertoires in COVID-19. Looking at the study overall: From the United States, Italy and Spain came samples of acute and convalescent COVID-19. PBMCs, B-cell-depleted T cells, or T cells were the source of the cDNA or gDNA that made up the material.

In the study's own analysis: For nucleated cells, counts were estimated from reference gene primer amplification. Produced via immunoSEQ multiplex PCR; TCRdb's table is partial and in-frame only. That table furnishes V, J and clone size, whereas the DNA furnished D and trimming. This table has around 77,000 clones, around 80% appearing once. Material: peripheral blood. The TCR comes from a woman older than 75 with active or convalescent COVID-19.

In DNA form, the CDR3 reads TGTGCCTGGAGTGTAGGTGCGGGGGCTTGGGAGACCCAGTACTTC. Amino acid sequence: CAWSVGAGAWETQYF. The chain is built from TRBV30 and TRBJ2-5, with D possibly being TRBD2 (7 bases). The CDR3 length is 15 residues. Trimming stripped 0 bases from V and 5 bases from J, with 16 bases between. CDR1 and CDR2 from the germline V gene are GTSNPN and SVGIG (reference sequence).